These 11 T cell receptor beta chains share one sample of origin, sequenced in a study of Graves' ophthalmopathy and Graves' hyperthyroidism. Using RNA transcripts, the TCR beta CDR3 regions were amplified. HTBI primers served in a first-round RT-PCR, which a second-round multiplex PCR followed. TCRdb re-called the multiplex PCR reads with MiXCR, one entry per CDR3 protein. The sample carries hundreds of thousands of distinct CDR3 sequences, about two fifths recorded once. The specimen was peripheral blood. These receptors were taken from an adult man with Graves' ophthalmopathy.

The rearrangement links TRBV10-3 to TRBJ2-6; D not resolved. Germline V gene lookup returns CDR1 ENHRY and CDR2 SYGVKD. This CDR3 is built from 12 residues. The V end lost 9 bases, the J end lost 4 bases, and 7 bases lay between the germline ends. The CDR3 DNA is TGTGCCATAGCGACCGGGGCCAACGTCCTGACTTTC. It translates to CAIATGANVLTF.

This clonotype came up many times. The chain links TRBV24-1 to TRBJ2-7; no definite D call. Per the germline V gene, CDR1 is KGHDR and CDR2 is SFDVKD. The V end lost 2 bases, the J end lost 2 bases, and 9 bases lay between the germline ends. This CDR3 comprises 14 residues. CDR3 DNA sequence: TGTGCCACCAGTGATTCAGGCGGACCCTACGAGCAGTACTTC. Translation: CATSDSGGPYEQYF.

V gene TRBV2 combines with J gene TRBJ2-7; D perhaps matches TRBD1 (5 bases). CDR1 SNHLY and CDR2 FYNNEI come from the germline V gene. V was cut by 6 bases and J by 2 bases, with 17 bases left in between. The CDR3 consists of 15 residues. CDR3 sequence reads: CASRERRQLTYEQYF. The CDR3 DNA is TGTGCCAGCAGAGAACGGCGACAGCTTACCTACGAGCAGTACTTC. The full variable domain, its missing parts supplied by reference TRBV2 and TRBJ2-7, is EPEVTQTPSHQVTQMGQEVILRCVPISNHLYFYWYRQILGQKVEFLVSFYNNEISEKSEIFDDQFSVERPDGSNFTLKIRSTKLEDSAMYFCASRERRQLTYEQYFGPGTRLTVT.

There are many counts of this clonotype. V is TRBV2 and J is TRBJ1-3, with D perhaps TRBD1 (5 bases). Trimming took 8 bases from V and 0 from J, leaving 11 bases between them. Germline V gene sequence: CDR1 SNHLY, CDR2 FYNNEI. The CDR3 loop spans 14 amino acids. This CDR3 reads CASATTGSGNTIYF. In nucleotides, the CDR3 is TGTGCCAGCGCAACAACAGGCTCTGGAAACACCATATATTTT.

This clonotype has ten or more counts. The rearrangement uses TRBV29-1 and TRBJ1-1, with 7 bases that match TRBD1. This CDR3 is 13 amino acids long. Germline CDR1 SQVTM, CDR2 ANQGSEA. V lost 4 bases, J lost 4 bases, and 6 bases stayed unmatched. CDR3 sequence: CSVAFRGPTEAFF. CDR3 nucleotides: TGCAGCGTTGCCTTTAGGGGGCCCACTGAAGCTTTCTTT.

This clonotype was seen at least ten times. This sequence joins TRBV4-3 and TRBJ1-2, with a tentative D call TRBD1 (5 bases). The CDR3 contains 13 residues. Germline-derived CDR1 and CDR2 are LGHNA and YSLEER. V was cut by 4 bases and J by 7 bases, with 13 bases left in between. DNA for the CDR3: TGCGCCAGCAGCCGAATAGGGGTGACTGGCTACACCTTC. Amino acids: CASSRIGVTGYTF.

The CDR3 nucleotides read TGTGCCAGCAGGAGAGACGGGGACTACTCCTACGAGCAGTACTTC. Translating it yields CASRRDGDYSYEQYF. The J gene is TRBJ2-7, the V gene TRBV12-3 or TRBV12-4; 7 positions match TRBD2. This CDR3 contains 15 residues. Trimming took 6 bases from V and 0 from J; bases not matched to a gene: 8.

This clonotype was detected many times. At one end the junction does not follow the germline gene, possibly because of a read error. The rearrangement uses TRBV7-9 and TRBJ1-1; no clear D. There are 12 residues in the CDR3. Germline CDR1 is SEHNR and CDR2 is FQNEAQ (reference sequence). The CDR3 DNA follows: TGTGCCAGCAGTTTAGGAGTCACTGAAGCTTTCTTT. It is translated as CASSLGVTEAFF.

This clonotype appeared many times. This rearrangement joins TRBV24-1 to TRBJ2-5; perhaps TRBD2 as D (5 bases). This CDR3 contains 14 residues. V lost 4 bases, J lost 1 base, and 9 bases lay in between. Germline CDR1 and CDR2: KGHDR and SFDVKD. The CDR3 coding sequence is TGTGCCACCAGTGACGGCGGACTCCAAGAGACCCAGTACTTC. Protein sequence: CATSDGGLQETQYF.

The V gene is TRBV10-3, the J gene TRBJ2-5; possibly TRBD1 or TRBD2 for D (5 bases each). The CDR3 is 16 amino acids. Germline lookup yields CDR1 ENHRY and CDR2 SYGVKD. V was shortened by 10 bases and J by 3 bases, with 24 bases between the two germline ends. The CDR3 protein is CASIAVIGREKETQYF. The CDR3 DNA sequence: TGTGCCAGCATTGCAGTCATAGGCAGGGAGAAAGAGACCCAGTACTTC.

This clonotype was seen ten or more times. Relative to the germline gene, one junction end is altered; a read error may explain this. The chain couples TRBV12-3 or TRBV12-4 to TRBJ2-7, with unresolved D. The CDR3 is made up of 13 amino acids. The CDR3 is CASSLGFSYEQYF. CDR3 nucleotides: TGTGCCAGCAGCTTAGGGTTCTCCTACGAGCAGTACTTC.